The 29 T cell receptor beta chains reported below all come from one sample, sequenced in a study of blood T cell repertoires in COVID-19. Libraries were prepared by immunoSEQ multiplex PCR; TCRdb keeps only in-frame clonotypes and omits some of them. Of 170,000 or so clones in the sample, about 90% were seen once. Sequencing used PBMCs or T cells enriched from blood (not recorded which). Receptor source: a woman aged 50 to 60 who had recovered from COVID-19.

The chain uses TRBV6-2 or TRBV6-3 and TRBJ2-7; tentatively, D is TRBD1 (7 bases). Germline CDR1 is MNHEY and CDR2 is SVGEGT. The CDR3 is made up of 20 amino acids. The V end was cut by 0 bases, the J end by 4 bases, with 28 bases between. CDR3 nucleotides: TGTGCCAGCAGTTACTCGACCTCGAAAGGTGCGCAGGGGGGATGGTACGAGCAGTACTTC. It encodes CASSYSTSKGAQGGWYEQYF.

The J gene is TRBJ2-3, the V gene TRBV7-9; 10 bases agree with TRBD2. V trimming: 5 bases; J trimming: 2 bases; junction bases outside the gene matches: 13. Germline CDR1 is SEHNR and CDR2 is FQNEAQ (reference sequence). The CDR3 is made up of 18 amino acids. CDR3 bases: TGTGCCAGCAGCCCCCGTAGGACTAGCGGAGCCATCACAGATACGCAGTATTTT. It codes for CASSPRRTSGAITDTQYF. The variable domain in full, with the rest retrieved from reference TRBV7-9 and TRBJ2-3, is DTGVSQNPRHKITKRGQNVTFRCDPISEHNRLYWYRQTLGQGPEFLTYFQNEAQLEKSRLLSDRFSAERPKGSFSTLEIQRTEQGDSAMYLCASSPRRTSGAITDTQYFGPGTRLTVL.

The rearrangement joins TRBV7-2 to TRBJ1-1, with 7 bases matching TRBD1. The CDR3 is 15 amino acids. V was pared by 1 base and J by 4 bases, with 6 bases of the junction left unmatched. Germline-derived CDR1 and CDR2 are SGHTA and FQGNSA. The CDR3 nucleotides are TGTGCCAGCAGCTTAGTCGGAGGGGGCATCACTGAAGCTTTCTTT. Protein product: CASSLVGGGITEAFF. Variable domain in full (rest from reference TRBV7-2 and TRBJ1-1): GAGVSQSPSNKVTEKGKDVELRCDPISGHTALYWYRQSLGQGLEFLIYFQGNSAPDKSGLPSDRFSAERTGGSVSTLTIQRTQQEDSAVYLCASSLVGGGITEAFFGQGTRLTVV.

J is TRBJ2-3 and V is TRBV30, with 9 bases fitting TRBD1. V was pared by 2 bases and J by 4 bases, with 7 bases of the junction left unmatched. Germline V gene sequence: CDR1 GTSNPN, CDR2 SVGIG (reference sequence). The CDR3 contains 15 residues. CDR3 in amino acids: CAWSPTGTGSDTQYF. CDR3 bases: TGTGCCTGGAGTCCCACCGGGACAGGGTCAGATACGCAGTATTTT.

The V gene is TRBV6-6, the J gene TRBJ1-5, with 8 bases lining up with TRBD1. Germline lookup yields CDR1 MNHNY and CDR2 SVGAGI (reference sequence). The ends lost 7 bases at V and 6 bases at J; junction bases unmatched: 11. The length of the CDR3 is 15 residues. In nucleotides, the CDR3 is TGTGCCAGCACTATCGACAGGGGTACAAGTCAGCCCCAGCATTTT. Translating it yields CASTIDRGTSQPQHF.

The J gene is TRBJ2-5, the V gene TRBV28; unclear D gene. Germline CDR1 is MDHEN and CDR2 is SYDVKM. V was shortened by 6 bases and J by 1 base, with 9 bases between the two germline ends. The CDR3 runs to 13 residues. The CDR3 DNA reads TGTGCCAGCAGCCCGAGTAGCCAAGAGACCCAGTACTTC. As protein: CASSPSSQETQYF.

CDR3 loop: CATKGQNTEAFF. The CDR3 DNA follows: TGTGCCACCAAGGGACAGAACACTGAAGCTTTCTTT. The rearrangement uses TRBV15 and TRBJ1-1; the D gene is possibly TRBD1 (6 bases). This CDR3 comprises 12 residues. Trimming pared 7 bases from V and 1 base from J, leaving 7 bases between. Germline CDR1 reads LNHNV; CDR2 reads YYDKDF (reference sequence).

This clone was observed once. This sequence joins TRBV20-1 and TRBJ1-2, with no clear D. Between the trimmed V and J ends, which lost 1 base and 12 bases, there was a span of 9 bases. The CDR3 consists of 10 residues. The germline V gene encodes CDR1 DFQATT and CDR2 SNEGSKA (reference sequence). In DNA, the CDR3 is TGCAGTGCTAGAGGGGCAGGAAACACCTTC. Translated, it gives CSARGAGNTF.

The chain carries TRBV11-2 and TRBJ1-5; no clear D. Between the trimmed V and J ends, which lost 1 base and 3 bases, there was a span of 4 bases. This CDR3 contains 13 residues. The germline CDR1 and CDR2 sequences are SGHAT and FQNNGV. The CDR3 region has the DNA TGTGCCAGCAGCTTAGGGCACAATCAGCCCCAGCATTTT. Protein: CASSLGHNQPQHF.

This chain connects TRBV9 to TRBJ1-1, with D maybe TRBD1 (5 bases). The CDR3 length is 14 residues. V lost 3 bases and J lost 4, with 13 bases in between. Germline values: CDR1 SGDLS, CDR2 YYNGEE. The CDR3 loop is CASSGGRGRTEAFF. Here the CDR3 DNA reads TGTGCCAGCAGCGGGGGTAGGGGTCGCACTGAAGCTTTCTTT.

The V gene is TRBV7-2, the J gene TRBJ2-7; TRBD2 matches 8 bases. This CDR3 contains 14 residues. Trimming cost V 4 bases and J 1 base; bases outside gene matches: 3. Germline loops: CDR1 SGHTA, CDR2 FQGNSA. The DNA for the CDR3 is TGTGCCAGCAGCTCGGGACTAGTATCCTACGAGCAGTACTTC. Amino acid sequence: CASSSGLVSYEQYF.

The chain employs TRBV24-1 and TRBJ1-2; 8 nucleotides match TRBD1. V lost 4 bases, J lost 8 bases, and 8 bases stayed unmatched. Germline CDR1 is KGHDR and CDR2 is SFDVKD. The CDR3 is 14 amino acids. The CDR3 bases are TGTGCCACCAGTGACCCGGGACAGGCCCCGGGCTACACCTTC. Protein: CATSDPGQAPGYTF.

The CDR3 coding sequence is TGTGCCAGCAGCTACCAAGAGACCCAGTACTTC. This codes for CASSYQETQYF. The chain carries TRBV12-3 or TRBV12-4 and TRBJ2-5, with D uncertain. The CDR3 spans 11 residues. V was cut by 6 bases and J by 0 bases, with 2 bases left in between.

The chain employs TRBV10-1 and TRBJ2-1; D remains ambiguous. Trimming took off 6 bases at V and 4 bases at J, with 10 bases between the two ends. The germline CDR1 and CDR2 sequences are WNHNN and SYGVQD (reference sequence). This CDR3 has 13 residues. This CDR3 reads CASSLDLYNEQFF. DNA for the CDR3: TGCGCCAGCAGCCTAGATCTTTACAATGAGCAGTTCTTC.

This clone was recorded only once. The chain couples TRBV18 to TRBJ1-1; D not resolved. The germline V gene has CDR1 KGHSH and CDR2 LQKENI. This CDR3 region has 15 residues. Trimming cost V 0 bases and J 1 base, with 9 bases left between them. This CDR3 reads CASSPPAGSNTEAFF. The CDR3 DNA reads TGTGCCAGCTCACCACCGGCGGGCTCGAACACTGAAGCTTTCTTT.

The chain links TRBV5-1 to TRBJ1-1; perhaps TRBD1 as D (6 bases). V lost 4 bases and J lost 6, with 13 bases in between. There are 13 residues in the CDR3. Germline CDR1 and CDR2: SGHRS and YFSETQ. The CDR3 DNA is TGCGCCAGCAGCGTTGGACAGTGGGCTGAAGCTTTCTTT. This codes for CASSVGQWAEAFF.

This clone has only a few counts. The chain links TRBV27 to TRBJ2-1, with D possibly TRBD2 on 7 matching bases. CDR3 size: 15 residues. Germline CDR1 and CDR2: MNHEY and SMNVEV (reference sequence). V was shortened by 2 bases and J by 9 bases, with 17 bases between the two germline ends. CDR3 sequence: CASSLSWVGGAEQFF. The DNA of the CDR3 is TGTGCCAGCAGTTTAAGTTGGGTAGGGGGGGCTGAGCAGTTCTTC.

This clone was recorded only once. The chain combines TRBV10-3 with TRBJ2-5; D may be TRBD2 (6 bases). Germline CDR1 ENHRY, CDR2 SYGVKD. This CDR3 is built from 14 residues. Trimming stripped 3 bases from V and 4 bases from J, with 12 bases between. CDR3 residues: CAISEHGRGETQYF. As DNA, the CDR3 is TGTGCCATCAGTGAACACGGGAGAGGAGAGACCCAGTACTTC.

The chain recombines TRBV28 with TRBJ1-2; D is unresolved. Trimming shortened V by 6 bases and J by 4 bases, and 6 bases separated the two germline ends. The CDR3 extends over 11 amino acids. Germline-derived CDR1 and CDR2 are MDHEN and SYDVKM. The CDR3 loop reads CASSRGYGYTF. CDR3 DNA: TGTGCCAGCAGCCGGGGCTATGGCTACACCTTC.

CDR3 region: CSAEGGVNEQYF. Here the CDR3 DNA reads TGCAGCGCCGAGGGTGGGGTAAACGAGCAGTACTTC. The V gene is TRBV29-1, the J gene TRBJ2-7, with D perhaps TRBD2 (5 bases). Germline V gives CDR1 SQVTM, CDR2 ANQGSEA. With 7 bases removed from V and 5 bases from J, the gap between germline ends came to 15 bases. The CDR3 extends over 12 amino acids.

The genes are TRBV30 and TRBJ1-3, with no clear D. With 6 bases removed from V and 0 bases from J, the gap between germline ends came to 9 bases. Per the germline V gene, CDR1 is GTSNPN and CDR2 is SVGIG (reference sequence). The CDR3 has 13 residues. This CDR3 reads CACPSSSGNTIYF. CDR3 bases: TGTGCCTGCCCCTCGAGCTCTGGAAACACCATATATTTT.

The CDR3 here is CASSSYPGTSGRRYEQYF. DNA for the CDR3: TGTGCCAGCAGCTCCTACCCTGGGACTAGCGGGAGGAGGTACGAGCAGTACTTC. The rearrangement links TRBV11-3 to TRBJ2-7, with 15 bases lining up with TRBD2. CDR1 and CDR2 from the germline V gene are SGHNT and YENEEA. The CDR3 extends over 18 amino acids. J gave up 4 bases and V 4 bases, and 11 bases lay outside the gene matches.

CDR3 nucleotides: TGTGCCAGCAGCCCCCGAGGGCCGGGACTAGCGGGAGTGGCGCAGTTCTTC. Translated: CASSPRGPGLAGVAQFF. The J gene is TRBJ2-1, the V gene TRBV7-3, with 14 bases identical to TRBD2. J lost 12 bases, V lost 5 bases, and 15 bases had no gene match. This CDR3 contains 17 residues. Germline V CDR1 and CDR2: SGHTA, FQGTGA.

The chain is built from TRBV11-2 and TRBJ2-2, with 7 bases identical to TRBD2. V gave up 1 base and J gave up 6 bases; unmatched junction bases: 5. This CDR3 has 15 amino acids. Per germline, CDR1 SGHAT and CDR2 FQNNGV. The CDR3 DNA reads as TGTGCCAGCAGCTTAGTTCAGGGAGGGTCCGGGGAGCTGTTTTTT. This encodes CASSLVQGGSGELFF.

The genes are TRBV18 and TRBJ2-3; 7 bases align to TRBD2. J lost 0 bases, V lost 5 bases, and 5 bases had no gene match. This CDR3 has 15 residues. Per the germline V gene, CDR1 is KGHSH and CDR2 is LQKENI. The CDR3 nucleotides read TGTGCCAGCTCAAGGGCGGGAGTGAGCACAGATACGCAGTATTTT. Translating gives CASSRAGVSTDTQYF.

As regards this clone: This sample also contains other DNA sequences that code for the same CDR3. This CDR3 reads CASSLGQGNVYEQYF. As DNA, the CDR3 is TGTGCCAGCAGCCTGGGGCAGGGAAACGTCTACGAGCAGTACTTC. V usage is TRBV11-2 and J usage is TRBJ2-7; a weak D match, TRBD1 (5 bases). The V gene's germline CDR1 is SGHAT and CDR2 FQNNGV. The V and J ends lost 5 bases and 3 bases respectively, with 17 bases between them. The CDR3 is 15 residues long.

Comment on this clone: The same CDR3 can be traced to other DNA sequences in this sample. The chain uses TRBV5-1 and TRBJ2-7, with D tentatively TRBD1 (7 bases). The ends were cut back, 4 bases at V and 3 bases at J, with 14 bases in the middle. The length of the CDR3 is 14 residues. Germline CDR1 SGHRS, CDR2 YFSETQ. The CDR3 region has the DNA TGCGCCAGCAGCGCCGGCCAGGGGGGCTACGAGCAGTACTTC. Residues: CASSAGQGGYEQYF. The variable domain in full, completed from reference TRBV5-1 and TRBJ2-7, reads KAGVTQTPRYLIKTRGQQVTLSCSPISGHRSVSWYQQTPGQGLQFLFEYFSETQRNKGNFPGRFSGRQFSNSRSEMNVSTLELGDSALYLCASSAGQGGYEQYFGPGTRLTVT.

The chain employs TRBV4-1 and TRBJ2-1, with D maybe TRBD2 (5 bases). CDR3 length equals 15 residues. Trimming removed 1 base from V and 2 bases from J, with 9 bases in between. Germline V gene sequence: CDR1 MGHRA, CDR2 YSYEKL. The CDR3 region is CASSQGAAAYNEQFF. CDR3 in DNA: TGCGCCAGCAGCCAAGGAGCAGCGGCCTACAATGAGCAGTTCTTC.

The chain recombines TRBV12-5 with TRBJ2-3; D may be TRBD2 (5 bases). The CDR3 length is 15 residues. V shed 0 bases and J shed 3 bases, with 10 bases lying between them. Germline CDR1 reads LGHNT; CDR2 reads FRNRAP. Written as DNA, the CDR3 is TGTGCTAGTGGTTTGGTACGGGGAGCAACAGATACGCAGTATTTT. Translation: CASGLVRGATDTQYF.